The next 13 T cell receptor beta chains were all read from a single sample in a study of T cells in Graves' hyperthyroidism and ophthalmopathy. The CDR3 regions of TCR beta were amplified from RNA transcripts. HTBI primers were employed in a first-round RT-PCR of the TCR CDR3. TCRdb passed the multiplex PCR reads through MiXCR, listing each CDR3 protein once. The sample has 490,000 or so distinct CDR3 sequences, more than 15% seen once. The sequenced material came from blood. These TCRs come from a woman in her twenties or thirties with Graves' ophthalmopathy.

In its sample, this clonotype was seen many times. The chain is built from TRBV4-3 and TRBJ2-2; no definite D call. V lost 0 bases and J 1 base, leaving 9 bases between the germline ends. CDR3 length: 16 amino acids. In germline, CDR1 is LGHNA, CDR2 YSLEER. The CDR3 region is CASSQEFGVNTGELFF. Written as DNA, the CDR3 is TGCGCCAGCAGCCAAGAGTTTGGCGTGAACACCGGGGAGCTGTTTTTT.

The sample holds a few counts of this clonotype. The CDR3 reads CASSDLLHNEQFF. CDR3 DNA: TGTGCCAGCAGTGATCTGTTGCACAATGAGCAGTTCTTC. The genes are TRBV2 and TRBJ2-1, with no clear D. Germline CDR1 SNHLY, CDR2 FYNNEI. CDR3 length: 13 amino acids. The V gene lost 3 bases and the J gene lost 5 bases, with 8 bases spanning the gap.

This clonotype occurred a few times. The chain is built from TRBV5-4 and TRBJ2-1, with 7 bases matching TRBD2. CDR1 and CDR2 from the germline V gene are SGHNT and YYREEE (reference sequence). CDR3 size: 15 residues. Trimming at V came to 4 bases and at J to 1 base, leaving 5 bases not matched to a gene. This CDR3 reads CASSGSGKSYNEQFF. DNA for the CDR3: TGTGCCAGCAGCGGCAGCGGGAAGTCCTACAATGAGCAGTTCTTC.

At least ten counts were recorded for this clonotype. The gene calls are TRBV28 and TRBJ1-6; 7 bases line up with TRBD1. V dropped 1 base and J dropped 3; count of bases not matched to a gene: 9. This CDR3 is 18 amino acids long. The V gene's germline CDR1 is MDHEN and CDR2 SYDVKM. CDR3 coding DNA: TGTGCCAGCAGTTTATTGCCCCCGGGACAGCACTATAATTCACCCCTCCACTTT. Residues: CASSLLPPGQHYNSPLHF.

The chain is built from TRBV20-1 and TRBJ2-2, with 8 bases aligning to TRBD1. The CDR3 contains 14 residues. Trimming removed 6 bases from V and 5 bases from J; junction bases left unmatched: 8. Germline values: CDR1 DFQATT, CDR2 SNEGSKA (reference sequence). The CDR3 loop reads CSAIQGAGTGELFF. In nucleotides, the CDR3 is TGCAGTGCGATCCAGGGGGCAGGGACCGGGGAGCTGTTTTTT.

V is TRBV6-1 and J is TRBJ2-5, with 14 nucleotides matching TRBD2. The ends lost 6 bases at V and 5 bases at J; junction bases unmatched: 11. Germline lookup yields CDR1 MNHNS and CDR2 SASEGT. There are 17 residues in the CDR3. CDR3 sequence reads: CASRHRGTSGSRETQYF. As DNA, the CDR3 is TGTGCCAGCAGGCACAGGGGGACTAGCGGGAGCCGGGAGACCCAGTACTTC.

This sequence joins TRBV7-6 and TRBJ2-3; maybe TRBD2 (6 bases). The CDR3 totals 19 residues. Germline-derived CDR1 and CDR2 are SGHVS and FNYEAQ. Trimming stripped 3 bases from V and 12 bases from J, with 34 bases between. CDR3 residues: CASSFHPDHWRDSTDAQYF. DNA of the CDR3: TGTGCCAGCAGCTTCCACCCCGATCATTGGCGGGATAGCACAGATGCACAGTATTTT.

The genes are TRBV7-9 and TRBJ1-1, with 7 bases matching TRBD1. V gave up 5 bases and J gave up 4 bases; unmatched junction bases: 13. This CDR3 is built from 16 residues. The germline CDR1 and CDR2 sequences are SEHNR and FQNEAQ (reference sequence). CDR3: CASSKEGGWLGTEAFF. CDR3 nucleotides: TGTGCCAGCAGCAAAGAAGGGGGCTGGTTGGGCACTGAAGCTTTCTTT.

This clonotype was counted at least ten times. This sequence joins TRBV6-1 and TRBJ2-7; D call uncertain. Germline V CDR1 and CDR2: MNHNS, SASEGT. The CDR3 runs to 12 residues. V was cut by 4 bases and J by 2 bases, with 6 bases left in between. CDR3 loop: CASSVRAYEQYF. The CDR3 nucleotides read TGTGCCAGCAGTGTTCGAGCCTACGAGCAGTACTTC.

The rearrangement joins TRBV12-3 or TRBV12-4 to TRBJ2-1, with 9 nucleotides matching TRBD1. V was pared by 5 bases and J by 10 bases, with 3 bases of the junction left unmatched. This CDR3 region has 12 residues. Here the CDR3 DNA reads TGTGCCAGCAGTCGGGGACAGGGAGAGCAGTTCTTC. Protein sequence: CASSRGQGEQFF.

This clonotype was counted a few times. This chain links TRBV10-3 with TRBJ2-2; 7 positions match TRBD1. The CDR3 is 14 residues long. The J segment lost 1 base and the V segment lost 7 bases, leaving 3 bases of the junction unmatched. CDR1 and CDR2 (germline): ENHRY, SYGVKD. CDR3 amino acids: CAINRQGNTGELFF. CDR3 coding DNA: TGTGCCATCAACCGACAGGGGAACACCGGGGAGCTGTTTTTT.

This chain links TRBV29-1 with TRBJ2-5, with 7 nucleotides matching TRBD1. The V and J ends lost 3 bases and 7 bases, in that order; junction bases with no gene match: 5. CDR1 is SQVTM and CDR2 is ANQGSEA in the germline V gene. The CDR3 contains 12 residues. This chain's CDR3 is CSVEKAGGTQYF. DNA for the CDR3: TGCAGCGTTGAGAAGGCAGGGGGGACCCAGTACTTC.

This clonotype has just a few counts. As DNA, the CDR3 is TGTGCCAGCAGCCAAGGGACTACCCCGGAGAGGGGCACCGGGGAGCTGTTTTTT. Protein: CASSQGTTPERGTGELFF. The chain employs TRBV6-2 or TRBV6-3 and TRBJ2-2; 7 bases fit TRBD2. CDR1 and CDR2 (germline): MNHEY, SVGEGT. This CDR3 is built from 18 residues. V lost 6 bases and J lost 4; bases outside the gene matches: 17.